This is a list of T cell receptor beta chains from one sample in a study of shared clonotypes between healthy human individuals. Method: immunoSEQ multiplex PCR; TCRdb's copy keeps in-frame clones and lacks some. Of 950,000 to 1,200,000 clones in the sample, 77% were seen once. The sample taken for sequencing was memory CD4+ T cells from PBMCs. The origin of the receptors is a man younger than 35 in good health. Some clones in this sample may be carry-over from other donors' samples. CDR3s include the opening cysteine and the closing phenylalanine or tryptophan. The D gene is left open where the match is weak. For some rows the clone size is stated as once, few or many, or as a class when expanded; others skip it.

CDR3 protein,CDR3 DNA,clone size,D gene,J gene,V gene
CASSVASGPGPGELFF,TGTGCCAGCAGCGTAGCAAGCGGGCCTGGCCCCGGGGAGCTGTTTTTT,once,NA,TRBJ2-2,TRBV9
CASSLAPVPYEQYF,TGTGCCAGCAGCTTGGCCCCCGTCCCATACGAGCAGTACTTC,NA,NA,TRBJ2-7,TRBV5-5
CASDRTNEKLFF,TGTGCCTCGGACAGAACTAATGAAAAACTGTTTTTT,NA,NA,TRBJ1-4,TRBV30
CASGLVPGRETQYF,TGTGCTAGTGGTTTAGTTCCGGGGAGGGAGACCCAGTACTTC,NA,NA,TRBJ2-5,TRBV12-5
CSASGRNSYEQYF,TGCAGCGCTAGCGGGAGAAACTCCTACGAGCAGTACTTC,NA,TRBD2,TRBJ2-7,TRBV29-1
CASNQGLAGAGEQFF,TGTGCCAGCAACCAAGGACTAGCGGGAGCAGGCGAGCAGTTCTTC,NA,TRBD2,TRBJ2-1,TRBV28
CASSPGQGFSYEQYF,TGTGCCAGCAGCCCGGGACAGGGGTTTTCGTACGAGCAGTACTTC,NA,TRBD1,TRBJ2-7,TRBV5-6
CASSWTGHVSNQPQHF,TGTGCCAGCAGTTGGACAGGACATGTTAGCAATCAGCCCCAGCATTTT,once,TRBD1,TRBJ1-5,TRBV28
CASSEVGRDYEQYF,TGTGCCAGCAGTGAAGTGGGCCGGGACTACGAGCAGTACTTC,many,NA,TRBJ2-7,TRBV6-1
CSVEVGAWDRGSSYEQYF,TGCAGCGTTGAAGTGGGAGCCTGGGACAGGGGGAGCTCCTACGAGCAGTACTTC,NA,TRBD1,TRBJ2-7,TRBV29-1
CSVASGAASFDNEQFF,TGCAGCGTTGCTAGCGGGGCGGCCTCTTTCGACAATGAGCAGTTCTTC,NA,TRBD2,TRBJ2-1,TRBV29-1
CASAAWSGREQYF,TGTGCTAGCGCAGCTTGGTCAGGGAGGGAGCAGTACTTC,NA,NA,TRBJ2-7,TRBV7-7
CASSQDPSGEQFF,TGCGCCAGCAGCCAAGATCCGAGCGGGGAGCAGTTCTTC,NA,NA,TRBJ2-1,TRBV4-1
CSARAGAIHTDTQYF,TGCAGCGCTAGAGCGGGGGCCATCCACACAGATACGCAGTATTTT,NA,TRBD2,TRBJ2-3,TRBV29-1
CASSTQRSNQPQHF,TGTGCCAGCAGTACACAGAGATCCAATCAGCCCCAGCATTTT,NA,NA,TRBJ1-5,TRBV6-5
CASRGAGGSYNEQFF,TGTGCCAGCAGGGGAGCGGGAGGGTCCTACAATGAGCAGTTCTTC,NA,TRBD2,TRBJ2-1,TRBV28
CASSLAGSTDTQYF,TGTGCCAGCTCGCTAGCGGGAAGCACAGATACGCAGTATTTT,few,TRBD2,TRBJ2-3,TRBV6-1
CASSLAGAGEKLFF,TGTGCCAGCAGCTTAGCCGGGGCCGGTGAAAAACTGTTTTTT,NA,NA,TRBJ1-4,TRBV7-3
CASSSTGKETQYF,TGTGCCAGCAGCTCGACAGGGAAGGAGACCCAGTACTTC,once,TRBD1,TRBJ2-5,TRBV7-3
CASSLSQGPLDGYTF,TGTGCCAGCTCCCTATCCCAAGGGCCTCTCGACGGCTACACCTTC,NA,NA,TRBJ1-2,TRBV18
CASSAKRWGAAKNIQYF,TGTGCCAGCAGTGCCAAACGTTGGGGTGCAGCCAAAAACATTCAGTACTTC,NA,NA,TRBJ2-4,TRBV6-1
CASSVGSAGFDTEAFF,TGTGCCAGCAGCGTAGGTTCTGCGGGATTTGACACTGAAGCTTTCTTT,NA,NA,TRBJ1-1,TRBV9
CASSYSGRPGGYTF,TGTGCCAGCAGTTACTCGGGACGGCCCGGGGGCTACACCTTC,NA,NA,TRBJ1-2,TRBV6-5
CAISESLGPTYYGYTF,TGTGCCATCAGTGAGTCTTTAGGACCCACCTACTATGGCTACACCTTC,once,NA,TRBJ1-2,TRBV10-3
CASSPGGRPEAFF,TGCGCCAGCAGCCCGGGAGGTAGACCTGAAGCTTTCTTT,many,NA,TRBJ1-1,TRBV5-1
CASTTPGEVYNEQFF,TGTGCCAGCACTACCCCAGGCGAGGTCTACAATGAGCAGTTCTTC,NA,NA,TRBJ2-1,TRBV6-1
CAWMVGEYGYTF,TGTGCCTGGATGGTCGGAGAGTATGGCTACACCTTC,NA,NA,TRBJ1-2,TRBV30
CASSPPTAQYF,TGTGCCAGCAGCCCCCCTACGGCCCAGTACTTC,once,NA,TRBJ2-5,TRBV14
CASSDRASLVSYGYTF,TGTGCCAGCAGCGACAGGGCCTCCCTCGTCAGCTATGGCTACACCTTC,NA,TRBD1,TRBJ1-2,TRBV27
CASRASGREFF,TGTGCCAGCAGAGCTAGCGGGAGGGAGTTCTTC,NA,TRBD2,TRBJ2-1,TRBV7-2